The 9 T cell receptor beta chains below come from one sample, sequenced in a study of blood T cell repertoires in COVID-19. The repertoire was sequenced with immunoSEQ multiplex PCR; TCRdb's copy has only in-frame clones and lacks some. The table has 100,000 or so clones, approximately 92% seen once; the top ten hold around 5.7%. Sequencing was done on a sample of peripheral blood. These receptors all stem from a man in his sixties or seventies with acute or convalescent COVID-19.

The rearrangement joins TRBV13 to TRBJ2-5; TRBD1 matches 7 bases. The CDR3 loop spans 17 amino acids. Germline CDR1 is PRHDT and CDR2 is FYEKMQ (reference sequence). Germline trimming cut 3 bases from V and 2 bases from J; bases unmatched to any gene: 12. Here the CDR3 DNA reads TGTGCCAGCAGCTTTGGTGTAGGGGACAGTGCTCAAGAGACCCAGTACTTC. Translation: CASSFGVGDSAQETQYF.

V is TRBV7-2 and J is TRBJ2-2; perhaps TRBD2 as D (5 bases). Germline V gene sequence: CDR1 SGHTA, CDR2 FQGNSA. The CDR3 runs 14 residues. Trimming took 1 base from V and 3 from J, leaving 6 bases between them. The CDR3 region has the DNA TGTGCCAGCAGCTTAGGCGGGTACACCGGGGAGCTGTTTTTT. Amino acid sequence: CASSLGGYTGELFF.

The chain combines TRBV29-1 with TRBJ1-2; possibly TRBD1 for D (6 bases). Germline V lookup: CDR1 SQVTM, CDR2 ANQGSEA. The V gene lost 4 bases and the J gene lost 2 bases, with 8 bases spanning the gap. The CDR3 spans 12 residues. The CDR3, as DNA: TGCAGCGTTGGGGACACCAACTATGGCTACACCTTC. This gives the protein CSVGDTNYGYTF.

The chain couples TRBV18 to TRBJ1-2, with D uncertain. The CDR3 is made up of 13 amino acids. V was shortened by 6 bases and J by 8 bases, with 16 bases between the two germline ends. The germline V gene encodes CDR1 KGHSH and CDR2 LQKENI. DNA for the CDR3: TGTGCCAGCTCCTTACAACTAGATGACGGCTACACCTTC. As protein: CASSLQLDDGYTF.

This chain joins TRBV5-1 and TRBJ2-3, with D unresolved. V was clipped by 4 bases and J by 2 bases, with 8 bases between them. The CDR3 runs to 13 residues. Germline CDR1 and CDR2: SGHRS and YFSETQ. The CDR3 region is CASSEKFTDTQYF. Here the CDR3 DNA reads TGCGCCAGCAGCGAGAAATTCACAGATACGCAGTATTTT.

This chain joins TRBV19 and TRBJ2-5; 11 nucleotides line up with TRBD2. The trim removed 9 bases at V and 1 base at J, leaving 4 bases unmatched. The germline V gene encodes CDR1 LNHDA and CDR2 SQIVND (reference sequence). The CDR3 is 14 amino acids. The CDR3 protein is CASQLAGAQETQYF. CDR3 DNA: TGTGCCAGCCAACTAGCGGGGGCCCAAGAGACCCAGTACTTC. Full variable domain (remainder filled in from reference TRBV19 and TRBJ2-5): DGGITQSPKYLFRKEGQNVTLSCEQNLNHDAMYWYRQDPGQGLRLIYYSQIVNDFQKGDIAEGYSVSREKKESFPLTVTSAQKNPTAFYLCASQLAGAQETQYFGPGTRLLVL.

The chain couples TRBV7-2 to TRBJ2-4; D might be TRBD1 (6 bases). The V end lost 1 base, the J end lost 15 bases, and 13 bases lay between the germline ends. The CDR3 covers 12 residues. Germline CDR1 is SGHTA and CDR2 is FQGNSA. The CDR3 loop reads CASSLEGGRRYF. CDR3 nucleotide sequence: TGTGCCAGCAGCTTAGAAGGGGGTAGGCGGTACTTC.

J is TRBJ2-1 and V is TRBV2, with D possibly being TRBD2 (7 bases). Trimming took off 7 bases at V and 2 bases at J, with 15 bases between the two ends. This CDR3 is built from 15 residues. Germline CDR1 and CDR2: SNHLY and FYNNEI. The CDR3 DNA sequence: TGTGCCAGCACCGTGGAGGGGGGGACCTACAATGAGCAGTTCTTC. Amino acids: CASTVEGGTYNEQFF.

The chain uses TRBV5-6 and TRBJ1-4; D possibly corresponds to TRBD1 (5 bases). There are 18 residues in the CDR3. The germline V gene encodes CDR1 SGHDT and CDR2 YYEEEE. Trimming stripped 0 bases from V and 6 bases from J, with 21 bases between. The DNA of the CDR3 is TGTGCCAGCAGCTTGGAGGGGATGTTAACAGATGAGGATGAAAAACTGTTTTTT. Residues: CASSLEGMLTDEDEKLFF.